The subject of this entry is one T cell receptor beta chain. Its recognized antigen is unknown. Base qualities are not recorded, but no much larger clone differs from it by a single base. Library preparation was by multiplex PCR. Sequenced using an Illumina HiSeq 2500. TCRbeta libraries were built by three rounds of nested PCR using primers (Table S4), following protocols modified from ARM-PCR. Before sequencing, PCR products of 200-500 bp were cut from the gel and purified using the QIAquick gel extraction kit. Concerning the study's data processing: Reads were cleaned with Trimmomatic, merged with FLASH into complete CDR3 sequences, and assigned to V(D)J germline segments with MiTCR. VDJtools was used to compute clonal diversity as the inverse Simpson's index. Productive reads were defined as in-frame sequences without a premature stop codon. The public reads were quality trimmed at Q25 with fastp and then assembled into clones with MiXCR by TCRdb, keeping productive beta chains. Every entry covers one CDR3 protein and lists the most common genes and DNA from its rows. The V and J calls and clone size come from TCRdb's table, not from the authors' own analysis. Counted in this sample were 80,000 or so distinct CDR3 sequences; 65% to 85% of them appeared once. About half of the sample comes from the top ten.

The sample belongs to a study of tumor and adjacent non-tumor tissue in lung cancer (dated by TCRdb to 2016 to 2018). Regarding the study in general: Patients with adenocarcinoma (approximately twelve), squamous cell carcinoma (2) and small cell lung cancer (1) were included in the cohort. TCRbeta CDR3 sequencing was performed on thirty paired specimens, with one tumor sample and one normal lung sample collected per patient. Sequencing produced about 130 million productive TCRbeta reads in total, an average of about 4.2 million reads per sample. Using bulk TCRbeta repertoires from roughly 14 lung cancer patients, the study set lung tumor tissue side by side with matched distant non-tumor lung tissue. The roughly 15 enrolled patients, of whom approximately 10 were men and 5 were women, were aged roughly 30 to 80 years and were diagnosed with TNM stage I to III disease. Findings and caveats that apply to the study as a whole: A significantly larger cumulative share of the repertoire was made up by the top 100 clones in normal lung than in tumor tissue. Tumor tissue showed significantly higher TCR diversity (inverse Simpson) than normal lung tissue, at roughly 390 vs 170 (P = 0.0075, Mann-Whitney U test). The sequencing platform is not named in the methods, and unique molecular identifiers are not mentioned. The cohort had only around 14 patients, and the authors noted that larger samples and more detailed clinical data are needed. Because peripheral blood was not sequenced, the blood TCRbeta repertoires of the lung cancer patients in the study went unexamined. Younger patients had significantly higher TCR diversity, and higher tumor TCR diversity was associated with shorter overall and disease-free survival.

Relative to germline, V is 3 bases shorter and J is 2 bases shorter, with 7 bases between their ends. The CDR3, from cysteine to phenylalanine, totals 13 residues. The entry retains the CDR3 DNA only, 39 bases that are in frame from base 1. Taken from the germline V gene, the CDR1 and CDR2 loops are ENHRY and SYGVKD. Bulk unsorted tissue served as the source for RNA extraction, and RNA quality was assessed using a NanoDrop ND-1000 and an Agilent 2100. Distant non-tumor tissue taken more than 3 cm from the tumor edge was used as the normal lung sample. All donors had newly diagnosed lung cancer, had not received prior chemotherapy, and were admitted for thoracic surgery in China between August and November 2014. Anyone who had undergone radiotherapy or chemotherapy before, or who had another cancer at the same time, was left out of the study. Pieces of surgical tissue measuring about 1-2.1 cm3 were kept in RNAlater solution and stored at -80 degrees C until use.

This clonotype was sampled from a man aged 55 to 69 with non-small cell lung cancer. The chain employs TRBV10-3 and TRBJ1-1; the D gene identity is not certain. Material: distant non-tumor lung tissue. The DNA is TGTGCCATCAGTGAAGAGATCAACACTGAAGCTTTCTTT. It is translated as CAISEEINTEAFF.